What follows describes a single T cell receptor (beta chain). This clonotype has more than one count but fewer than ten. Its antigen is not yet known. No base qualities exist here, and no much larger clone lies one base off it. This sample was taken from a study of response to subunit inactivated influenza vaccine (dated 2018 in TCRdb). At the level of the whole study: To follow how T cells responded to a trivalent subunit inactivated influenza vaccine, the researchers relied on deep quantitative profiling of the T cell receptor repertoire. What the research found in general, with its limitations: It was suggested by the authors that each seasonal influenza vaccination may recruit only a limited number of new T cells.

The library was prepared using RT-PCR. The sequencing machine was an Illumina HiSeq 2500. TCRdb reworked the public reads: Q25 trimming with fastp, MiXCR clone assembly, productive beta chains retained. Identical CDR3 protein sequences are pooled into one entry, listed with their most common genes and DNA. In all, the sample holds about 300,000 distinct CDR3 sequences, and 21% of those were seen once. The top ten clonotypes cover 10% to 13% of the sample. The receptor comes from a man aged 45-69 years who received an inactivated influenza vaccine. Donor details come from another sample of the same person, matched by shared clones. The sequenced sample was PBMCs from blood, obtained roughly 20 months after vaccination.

CDR3 protein: CSVRGFRGNEQFF. The DNA reads as follows: TGCAGCGTTCGTGGGTTTCGGGGCAATGAGCAGTTCTTC. Recombination joined TRBV29-1 with TRBJ2-1, with TRBD2 perhaps the D gene, on 5 matching bases. V loses 5 bases of germline sequence and J loses 6 bases, and the interval between the two ends is 14 bases. From cysteine to phenylalanine, the CDR3 is 13 amino acids long. Only the CDR3 DNA is retained, 39 bases long and in frame from the first base. CDR1 is given as SQVTM and CDR2 as ANQGSEA, both from the germline V gene.